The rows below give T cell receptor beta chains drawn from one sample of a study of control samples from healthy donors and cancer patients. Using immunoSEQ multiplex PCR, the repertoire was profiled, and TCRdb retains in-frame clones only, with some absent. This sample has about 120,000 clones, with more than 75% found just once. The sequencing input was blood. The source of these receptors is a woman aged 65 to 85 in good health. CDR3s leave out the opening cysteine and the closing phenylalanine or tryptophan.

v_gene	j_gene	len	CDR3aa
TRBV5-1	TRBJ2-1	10	ASSLENNEQF
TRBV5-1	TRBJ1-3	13	ASRPFDRAGNTIY
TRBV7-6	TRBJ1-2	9	ASSSAGSYT
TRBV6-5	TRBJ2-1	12	ASSPGRAYNEQF
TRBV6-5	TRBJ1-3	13	ASTTGDRAGNTIY
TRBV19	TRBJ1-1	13	ASSIVAGRNTEAF
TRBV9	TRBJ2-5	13	ASSVGRGAQETQY
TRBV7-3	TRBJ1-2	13	ASSLGPGQGGGYT
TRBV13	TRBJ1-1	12	ASSAQARGTEAF
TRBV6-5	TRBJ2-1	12	ASMEGQSYNEQF
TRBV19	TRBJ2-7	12	ASSGGAVGYEQY
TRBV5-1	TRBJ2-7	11	ASSLATGAEQY
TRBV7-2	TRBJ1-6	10	ASSHSEGTLH
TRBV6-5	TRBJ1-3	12	ASTRGISGNTIY
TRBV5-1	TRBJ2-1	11	ASSLATRDAAF
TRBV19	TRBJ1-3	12	ATAGTGFGNTIY
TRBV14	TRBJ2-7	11	ASSPGTGDLQY
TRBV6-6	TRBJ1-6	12	ASSYQGTASPLH
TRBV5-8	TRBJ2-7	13	ASSQDRVATREQY
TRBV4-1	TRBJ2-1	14	ASSQEEGSSYNEQF
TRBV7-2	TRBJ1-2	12	ASSWQRGNYGYT
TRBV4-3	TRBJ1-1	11	ASREGMNTEAF
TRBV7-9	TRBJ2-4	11	ASSLGQENIQY
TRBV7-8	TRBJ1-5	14	ASSRDRGRGNQPQH
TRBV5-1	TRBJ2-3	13	ASSPGQGLTDTQY
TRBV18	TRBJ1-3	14	ASSRADGSSGNTIY
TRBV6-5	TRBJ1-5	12	ASGAGGPNQPQH
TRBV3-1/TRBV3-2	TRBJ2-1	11	ASRGVGYNEQF
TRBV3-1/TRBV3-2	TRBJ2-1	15	ASSQAPAGNTYNEQF
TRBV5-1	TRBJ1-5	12	ASSLAPGVQPQH
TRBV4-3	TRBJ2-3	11	ASSQRLLDTQY
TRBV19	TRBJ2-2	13	ASVTSAANTGELF
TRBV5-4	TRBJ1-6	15	ASSLFGIKAGNVSLH
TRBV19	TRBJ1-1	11	ASSNQVNTEAF
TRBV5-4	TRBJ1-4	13	ASSLGGATNEKLF
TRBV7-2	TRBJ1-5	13	ASSLEHGPLSAQH
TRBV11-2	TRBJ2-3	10	ASSITGDTQY
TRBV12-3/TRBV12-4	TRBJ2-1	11	ASSLSGYNEQF
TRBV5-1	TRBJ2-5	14	ASSLAVAGGQETQY
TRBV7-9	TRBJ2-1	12	ASSLDGANNEQF
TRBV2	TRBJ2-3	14	ASSPQLVRGIDTQY
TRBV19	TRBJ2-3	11	ASSILYSDTQY
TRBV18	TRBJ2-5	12	ASSPPGGRETQY
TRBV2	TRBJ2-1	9	ASCLENEQF
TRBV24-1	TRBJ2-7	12	ATSDPRQGGEQY
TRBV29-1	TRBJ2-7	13	SVVQGTGAPYEQY
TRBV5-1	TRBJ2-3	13	ASSLDLAGTDTQY
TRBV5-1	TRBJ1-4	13	ASSLSQGTNEKLF